The rows below give T cell receptor beta chains drawn from one sample of a study of blood T cell repertoires in COVID-19. Clones were sequenced by immunoSEQ multiplex PCR, and TCRdb holds only the in-frame ones, with some missing. The table lists a few hundred thousand clones, nearly 90% of them singletons. The specimen sequenced was peripheral blood. The receptors come from an older woman with COVID-19, enrolled during active disease. The CDR3 runs from the conserved cysteine through the conserved F or W. A D gene is named only where the DNA matches it firmly. Size is stated for part of the rows, as once, few or many counts, or as a class when the clone is expanded.

d_call,v_call,j_call,clone_size,cdr3_aa,cdr3_nt
TRBD1,TRBV6-4,TRBJ2-6,.,CASSDSTGASGANVLTF,TGTGCCAGCAGTGACTCTACAGGGGCCTCTGGGGCCAACGTCCTGACTTTC
.,TRBV11-2,TRBJ2-7,.,CASSLEGAFTYEQYF,TGTGCCAGCAGCTTAGAGGGGGCCTTTACCTACGAGCAGTACTTC
.,TRBV27,TRBJ2-2,.,CASRGGNTGELFF,TGTGCCAGCAGAGGCGGGAACACCGGGGAGCTGTTTTTT
.,TRBV6-5,TRBJ1-1,.,CASSYSGRGLVTEAFF,TGTGCCAGCAGTTACTCGGGAAGGGGGTTGGTCACTGAAGCTTTCTTT
.,TRBV4-2,TRBJ2-7,.,CASSQRTDLYEQYF,TGTGCCAGCAGCCAAAGGACAGATCTCTACGAGCAGTACTTC
TRBD1,TRBV9,TRBJ1-6,few,CASSVGPTGANSPLHF,TGTGCCAGCAGCGTAGGCCCGACAGGGGCCAATTCACCCCTCCACTTT
TRBD1,TRBV6-5,TRBJ1-2,.,CASSRTGDGYTF,TGTGCCAGCAGCAGGACAGGGGATGGCTACACCTTC
.,TRBV9,TRBJ1-1,.,CASSGHQNTEAFF,TGTGCCAGCAGCGGACACCAGAACACTGAAGCTTTCTTT
.,TRBV5-8,TRBJ1-5,.,CASSLPGGPSFPYSNQPQHF,TGTGCCAGCAGCTTGCCTGGGGGCCCCAGTTTTCCCTATAGCAATCAGCCCCAGCATTTT
TRBD1,TRBV9,TRBJ1-1,.,CASSVTSEGAPGTEAFF,TGTGCCAGCAGCGTAACCTCAGAGGGGGCCCCAGGGACTGAAGCTTTCTTT
TRBD1,TRBV5-6,TRBJ1-1,.,CASSLTGVAEAFF,TGTGCCAGCAGCTTGACAGGGGTTGCTGAAGCTTTCTTT
TRBD2,TRBV9,TRBJ2-1,.,CASSTGTRFYNEQFF,TGTGCCAGCAGCACCGGGACTAGATTTTACAATGAGCAGTTCTTC
.,TRBV6-4,TRBJ1-1,.,CASSASRNTEAFF,TGTGCCAGCAGTGCCAGTCGCAACACTGAAGCTTTCTTT
.,TRBV18,TRBJ1-2,.,CASSPKGVYGYTF,TGTGCCAGCTCACCAAAAGGGGTGTATGGCTACACCTTC
.,TRBV11-3,TRBJ1-1,.,CASSLDSGTEAFF,TGTGCCAGCAGCTTAGATTCGGGCACTGAAGCTTTCTTT
.,TRBV7-2,TRBJ1-6,.,CASSTQGTPLHF,TGTGCCAGCAGCACGCAGGGGACACCCCTCCACTTT
.,TRBV4-2,TRBJ2-5,.,CASSQETVNFQETQYF,TGTGCCAGCAGCCAAGAGACAGTAAACTTCCAAGAGACCCAGTACTTC
TRBD1,TRBV10-2,TRBJ1-2,.,CASSSRGTGALNYGYTF,TGCGCCAGCAGTAGCCGCGGGACAGGGGCTCTTAACTATGGCTACACCTTC
.,TRBV7-9,TRBJ1-5,.,CASSLFVGDGNQPQHF,TGTGCCAGCAGCTTATTTGTTGGAGATGGCAATCAGCCCCAGCATTTT
.,TRBV12-3/TRBV12-4,TRBJ2-3,.,CATAGGLTDTQYF,TGTGCCACCGCAGGTGGGTTGACAGATACGCAGTATTTT
.,TRBV9,TRBJ1-6,.,CASSVGGGHYNSPLHF,TGTGCCAGCAGCGTAGGCGGGGGGCACTATAATTCACCCCTCCACTTT
TRBD1,TRBV5-4,TRBJ2-7,.,CASSPDRGYEQYF,TGTGCCAGCAGCCCTGACAGGGGGTACGAGCAGTACTTC
.,TRBV7-9,TRBJ1-5,.,CASSLNQGGQPQHF,TGTGCCAGCAGCCTAAATCAGGGTGGGCAGCCCCAGCATTTT
.,TRBV7-8,TRBJ2-2,.,CASSLKGGENTGELFF,TGTGCCAGCAGCTTAAAAGGAGGGGAGAACACCGGGGAGCTGTTTTTT
.,TRBV20-1,TRBJ1-4,.,CSASSAGTGGEKLFF,TGCAGTGCTAGTTCAGCAGGGACTGGAGGAGAAAAACTGTTTTTT
TRBD2,TRBV5-4,TRBJ2-7,.,CASSLAGTTEQYF,TGTGCCAGCAGCTTGGCCGGGACTACCGAGCAGTACTTC
.,TRBV6-2/TRBV6-3,TRBJ1-5,.,CASSDSNQPQHF,TGTGCCAGCAGCGACAGTAACCAGCCCCAGCATTTT
.,TRBV5-8,TRBJ1-1,.,CASRPGGVAFF,TGTGCCAGCAGACCGGGGGGGGTAGCTTTCTTT
.,TRBV5-1,TRBJ2-7,few,CASSSTYEQYF,TGCGCCAGCAGTTCAACCTACGAGCAGTACTTC
.,TRBV9,TRBJ2-2,.,CASSLTASWDTGELFF,TGTGCCAGCAGCCTAACAGCTAGCTGGGACACCGGGGAGCTGTTTTTT
.,TRBV6-1,TRBJ2-3,.,CASSDAWGVTDTQYF,TGTGCCAGCAGTGATGCCTGGGGGGTAACAGATACGCAGTATTTT